Presented here are 16 T cell receptor beta chains from one specimen sequenced in a study of technical replicates of blood from a few donors. This table comes from immunoSEQ multiplex PCR, and its TCRdb copy is limited to in-frame clones, with some not included. The sample includes about 71,000 clones, roughly 90% of them seen just once. Sequencing was carried out using PBMCs. Receptors originate from a human donor in good health. Some clones in this sample may be carry-over from other donors' samples.

The V and J genes are TRBV4-2 and TRBJ2-2; tentatively, D is TRBD1 (6 bases). The V end lost 1 base, the J end lost 2 bases, and 8 bases lay between the germline ends. This CDR3 is built from 15 residues. Germline lookup yields CDR1 LGHNA and CDR2 YNFKEQ. The CDR3 loop is CASSQADRNTGELFF. The CDR3 region has the DNA TGTGCCAGCAGCCAAGCGGACAGAAACACCGGGGAGCTGTTTTTT.

This chain joins TRBV4-2 and TRBJ1-4, with 8 bases lining up with TRBD1. This CDR3 spans 15 amino acids. Germline-derived CDR1 and CDR2 are LGHNA and YNFKEQ. J was trimmed by 10 bases and V by 2 bases; bases with no gene match: 9. The CDR3 spells CASSQLTGDIGKLFF. CDR3 nucleotides: TGTGCCAGCAGCCAATTGACAGGGGACATTGGAAAACTGTTTTTT.

The chain has TRBV5-4 and TRBJ2-1; 8 bases agree with TRBD2. V was pared by 4 bases and J by 4 bases, with 7 bases of the junction left unmatched. CDR1 and CDR2 from the germline V gene are SGHNT and YYREEE (reference sequence). This CDR3 region has 15 residues. CDR3 sequence (DNA): TGTGCCAGCAGCCCCTTCAGCGGGGGTTACAATGAGCAGTTCTTC. It encodes CASSPFSGGYNEQFF.

V is TRBV6-5 and J is TRBJ2-7; 9 nucleotides agree with TRBD2. Losses at the gene ends were 2 bases for V and 5 bases for J; bases not matched to a gene: 7. The CDR3 covers 15 residues. Germline CDR1 MNHEY, CDR2 SVGAGI. The CDR3 bases are TGTGCCAGCAGTTACCGGAGCGGGAGGATCGACGAGCAGTACTTC. Translating gives CASSYRSGRIDEQYF.

The V and J genes are TRBV5-4 and TRBJ1-2; no clear D. Trimming left V 4 bases short and J 9 bases short, with 13 bases between. CDR3 size: 12 residues. Germline V gene data show CDR1 as SGHNT and CDR2 as YYREEE (reference sequence). In DNA, the CDR3 is TGTGCCAGCAGCGGAGGGCCCCTTAGCTACACCTTC. Translated: CASSGGPLSYTF.

The rearrangement uses TRBV2 and TRBJ2-2; 8 nucleotides align to TRBD1. The germline V gene has CDR1 SNHLY and CDR2 FYNNEI. The length of the CDR3 is 15 residues. J was trimmed by 6 bases and V by 6 bases; bases with no gene match: 9. The CDR3 DNA reads TGTGCCAGCAGGGACAGGACAGGGTGGCCCGGGGAGCTGTTTTTT. Translated: CASRDRTGWPGELFF.

The table lists this clone with a count of one. The chain joins TRBV11-2 to TRBJ1-4, with D maybe TRBD1 (5 bases). V lost 3 bases to trimming and J lost 8 bases, with 10 bases between them. The CDR3 loop spans 13 amino acids. Germline V gene lookup returns CDR1 SGHAT and CDR2 FQNNGV. The CDR3 sequence: CASSLSGREKLFF. Here the CDR3 DNA reads TGTGCCAGCAGCTTGTCAGGGCGGGAAAAACTGTTTTTT.

V usage is TRBV6-1 and J usage is TRBJ1-6; weak D call: TRBD1 (5 bases). This CDR3 region has 15 residues. Germline V CDR1 and CDR2: MNHNS, SASEGT. V shed 2 bases and J shed 9 bases, with 14 bases lying between them. This chain's CDR3 is CASSERINQGSPLHF. CDR3 DNA sequence: TGTGCCAGCAGTGAACGTATCAACCAGGGTTCACCCCTCCACTTT.

The DNA for the CDR3 is TGTGCCAGCAGCTTAGGACAGGGGATAGGGACTGAAGCTTTCTTT. Translated, it gives CASSLGQGIGTEAFF. The rearrangement joins TRBV7-9 to TRBJ1-1, with TRBD1 identical over 8 bases. CDR3 length: 15 amino acids. V was clipped by 1 base and J by 5 bases; unmatched bases: 6. The germline V gene encodes CDR1 SEHNR and CDR2 FQNEAQ (reference sequence).

This sequence joins TRBV4-1 and TRBJ1-3; 7 bases are shared with TRBD1. This CDR3 has 15 amino acids. V lost 1 base, J lost 2 bases, and 2 bases stayed unmatched. Looked up from germline, CDR1 is MGHRA and CDR2 is YSYEKL. CDR3 in DNA: TGCGCCAGCAGCCAAGGACAGGGCCCTGGAAACACCATATATTTT. Its protein product is CASSQGQGPGNTIYF.

The chain is built from TRBV4-2 and TRBJ1-1; TRBD1 aligns across 7 bases. V gave up 3 bases and J gave up 3 bases; unmatched junction bases: 10. CDR1 is LGHNA, CDR2 YNFKEQ, per germline. The CDR3 has 16 amino acids. CDR3: CASSQDAGTVDTEAFF. The CDR3 DNA sequence: TGTGCCAGCAGCCAGGATGCCGGGACAGTGGACACTGAAGCTTTCTTT.

The rearrangement joins TRBV5-1 to TRBJ2-1, with TRBD1 matching 11 bases. The CDR3 contains 16 residues. Looked up from germline, CDR1 is SGHRS and CDR2 is YFSETQ. V lost 4 bases, J lost 8 bases, and 11 bases stayed unmatched. The CDR3 DNA follows: TGCGCCAGCAGCAAACCCGGGACAGGGGGTTTTGATGAGCAGTTCTTC. As protein: CASSKPGTGGFDEQFF. The full variable domain, in which reference TRBV5-1 and TRBJ2-1 provide the parts outside the CDR3, is KAGVTQTPRYLIKTRGQQVTLSCSPISGHRSVSWYQQTPGQGLQFLFEYFSETQRNKGNFPGRFSGRQFSNSRSEMNVSTLELGDSALYLCASSKPGTGGFDEQFFGPGTRLTVL.

The V and J genes are TRBV11-2 and TRBJ2-5; D is perhaps TRBD2 (7 bases). There are 16 residues in the CDR3. The germline CDR1 and CDR2 sequences are SGHAT and FQNNGV. The V end was cut by 1 base, the J end by 2 bases, with 14 bases between. CDR3 nucleotide sequence: TGTGCCAGCAGCTTAGTAGGGGGGGCGCGGCAAGAGACCCAGTACTTC. Translated: CASSLVGGARQETQYF. Full variable domain (rest looked up from reference TRBV11-2 and TRBJ2-5): EAGVAQSPRYKIIEKRQSVAFWCNPISGHATLYWYQQILGQGPKLLIQFQNNGVVDDSQLPKDRFSAERLKGVDSTLKIQPAKLEDSAVYLCASSLVGGARQETQYFGPGTRLLVL.

J is TRBJ2-3 and V is TRBV5-4; 15 bases map to TRBD2. Losses at the gene ends were 4 bases for V and 3 bases for J; bases not matched to a gene: 3. The CDR3 contains 16 residues. CDR1 SGHNT and CDR2 YYREEE come from the germline V gene (reference sequence). This CDR3 is CASSPGLAGGTDTQYF. The CDR3 DNA reads TGTGCCAGCAGCCCAGGACTAGCGGGGGGGACAGATACGCAGTATTTT. Complete variable domain (other parts from reference TRBV5-4 and TRBJ2-3): ETGVTQSPTHLIKTRGQQVTLRCSSQSGHNTVSWYQQALGQGPQFIFQYYREEENGRGNFPPRFSGLQFPNYSSELNVNALELDDSALYLCASSPGLAGGTDTQYFGPGTRLTVL.

The chain is built from TRBV10-3 and TRBJ2-1, with a tentative D call TRBD2 (5 bases). The CDR3 has 14 residues. Trimming cost V 11 bases and J 4 bases, with 18 bases left between them. Germline CDR1 reads ENHRY; CDR2 reads SYGVKD. This CDR3 is CASAGVGGYNEQFF. CDR3 DNA sequence: TGTGCCTCGGCGGGCGTTGGTGGATACAATGAGCAGTTCTTC.

The V call is TRBV9, the J call TRBJ2-2; 7 bases agree with TRBD2. J lost 6 bases, V lost 0 bases, and 8 bases had no gene match. The CDR3 extends over 16 amino acids. From germline, CDR1 is SGDLS and CDR2 YYNGEE. Here the CDR3 reads CASSVAEGGIPGELFF. The CDR3 nucleotides read TGTGCCAGCAGCGTAGCTGAGGGAGGGATACCCGGGGAGCTGTTTTTT.